This T cell receptor (beta chain) came from a study of T cells after yellow fever vaccination. Study-wide findings and caveats: Post-booster reappearance was seen for most primary-vaccination clones (about 96% CD4, roughly 88% CD8).

The length of the CDR3 is 17 residues. V lost 1 base and J lost 1, with 17 bases in between. Germline lookup yields CDR1 MGHRA and CDR2 YSYEKL. TCRdb itself ran the 5' RACE reads through MiXCR, one entry per CDR3 protein. The table records approximately 70,000 distinct CDR3 sequences, 5% to 8% of them present only once. A few counts support this clonotype. Its antigen is not identified. The sample was CD8+ T cells sorted from PBMCs, taken roughly 45 days after the first yellow fever vaccination. The genes are TRBV4-1 and TRBJ2-7; D unclear. This clonotype was obtained from a man aged 18 to 30 who received the YFV17D yellow fever vaccine. As DNA, the CDR3 is TGCGCCAGCAGCCAAGGAGACATTGACGTCAGTTCCTACGAGCAGTACTTC. It encodes CASSQGDIDVSSYEQYF.